The table lists the clone carrying this T cell receptor beta chain with many counts. This sample is part of a study of neurological immune-mediated disorders. Germline V lookup: CDR1 SGHNT, CDR2 YYREEE (reference sequence). Trimming removed 3 bases from V and 8 bases from J, with 12 bases in between. The CDR3 loop spans 14 amino acids. Time point in this sample: longitudinal time-point 3. TCRdb recomputed calls from the 5' RACE reads with MiXCR, one row per CDR3 protein. The table shows around 51,000 distinct CDR3 sequences, with roughly an eighth occurring only once. The sequencing sample was made of PBMCs. The chain links TRBV5-4 to TRBJ1-6, with D maybe TRBD1 (5 bases). This receptor was obtained from a male donor with HTLV-1-associated myelopathy (HAM/TSP). CDR3 sequence (DNA): TGTGCCAGCAGCTCCGGGACCGTTGATTCACCCCTCCACTTT. Amino acid sequence: CASSSGTVDSPLHF. The complete variable domain, with remaining parts taken from reference TRBV5-4 and TRBJ1-6, reads ETGVTQSPTHLIKTRGQQVTLRCSSQSGHNTVSWYQQALGQGPQFIFQYYREEENGRGNFPPRFSGLQFPNYSSELNVNALELDDSALYLCASSSGTVDSPLHFGNGTRLTVT.